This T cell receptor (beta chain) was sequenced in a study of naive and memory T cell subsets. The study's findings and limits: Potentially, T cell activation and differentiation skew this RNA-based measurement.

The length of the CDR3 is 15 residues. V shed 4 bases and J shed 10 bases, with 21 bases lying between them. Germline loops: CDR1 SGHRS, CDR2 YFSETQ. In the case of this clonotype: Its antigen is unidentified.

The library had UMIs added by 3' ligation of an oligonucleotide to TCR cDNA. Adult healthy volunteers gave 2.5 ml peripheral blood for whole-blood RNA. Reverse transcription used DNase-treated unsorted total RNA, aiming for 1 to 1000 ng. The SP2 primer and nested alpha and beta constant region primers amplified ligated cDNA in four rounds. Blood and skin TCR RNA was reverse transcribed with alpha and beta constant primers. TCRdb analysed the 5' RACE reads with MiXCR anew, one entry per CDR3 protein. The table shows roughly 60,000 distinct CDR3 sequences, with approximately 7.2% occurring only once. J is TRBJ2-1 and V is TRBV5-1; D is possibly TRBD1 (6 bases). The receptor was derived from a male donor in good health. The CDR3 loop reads CASSPARGMLIEQFF. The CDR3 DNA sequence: TGCGCCAGCAGCCCAGCAAGGGGGATGTTGATCGAGCAGTTCTTC.